Below, one T cell receptor beta chain is given with its context. What it binds is unknown. This entry is derived from a study of T-cell memory formation after mild COVID-19. The study's findings and limits: SARS-CoV-2 specificity was not confirmed for second-wave clones peaking on day 37.

Each CDR3 protein gets one entry after TCRdb re-called the 5' RACE reads with MiXCR. The data show fewer than 140,000 distinct CDR3 sequences, around 12% seen once. This CDR3 has 18 amino acids. The clonotype originates from an adult woman who had mild COVID-19 (a few samples of this study predate the infection). Cell type and time point are not known. The chain links TRBV21-1 to TRBJ2-3; no DNA check was done on the table's D call, TRBD1. TRBV21-1 is assigned pseudogene status. Sequenced material: PBMCs or a T cell subset sorted from them (not recorded which). CDR3 sequence (DNA): TGTGCCAGCAGCTTACAGGGGCGGACAGGGGATAGCACAGATACGCAGTATTTT. Amino acid sequence: CASSLQGRTGDSTDTQYF.